This T cell receptor (beta chain) appears in the sequencing data of a study of cytomegalovirus exposure and HLA in healthy donors. Turning to the study itself: The early release's HLA-typed donors yielded roughly 85 million unique TCRs.

The study, taken as a whole, reports: Versus the approximately 720-donor mean, an Asian-associated ancestry cluster reportedly showed fewer N-insertions in a later analysis.

Trimming removed 1 base from V and 0 bases from J, with 10 bases in between. The CDR3 is 17 residues long. Germline V gene sequence: CDR1 SGHTA, CDR2 FQGNSA. To note about this clone: Its antigen remains unknown.

PCR was performed using 60 Vbeta and 13 Jbeta primers. The data were produced by immunoSEQ multiplex PCR, yet TCRdb's version contains in-frame clones alone and is incomplete. The sample contains some 170,000 clones, roughly four fifths of which appear only once. Sequences were obtained from PBMCs. The rearrangement links TRBV7-2 to TRBJ2-6, with D hard to call. The TCR originated in a man aged 45-60 years in good health and CMV-seropositive. The CDR3 protein is CASSLGYTGSGANVLTF. In DNA, the CDR3 is TGTGCCAGCAGCTTAGGATACACGGGCTCTGGGGCCAACGTCCTGACTTTC. The complete variable domain, with remaining parts taken from reference TRBV7-2 and TRBJ2-6, reads GAGVSQSPSNKVTEKGKDVELRCDPISGHTALYWYRQSLGQGLEFLIYFQGNSAPDKSGLPSDRFSAERTGGSVSTLTIQRTQQEDSAVYLCASSLGYTGSGANVLTFGAGSRLTVL.